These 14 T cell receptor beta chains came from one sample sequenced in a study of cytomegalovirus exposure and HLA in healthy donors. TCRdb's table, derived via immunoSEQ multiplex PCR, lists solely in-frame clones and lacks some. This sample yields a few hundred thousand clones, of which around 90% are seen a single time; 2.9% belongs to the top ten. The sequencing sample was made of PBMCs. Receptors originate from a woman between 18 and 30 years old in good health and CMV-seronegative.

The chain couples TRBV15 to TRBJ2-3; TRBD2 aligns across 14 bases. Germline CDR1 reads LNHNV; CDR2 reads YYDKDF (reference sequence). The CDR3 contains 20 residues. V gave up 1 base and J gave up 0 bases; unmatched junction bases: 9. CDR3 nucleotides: TGTGCCACCAGCAGAGGCCCGGGACTAGCGGGGGTGACTAGCACAGATACGCAGTATTTT. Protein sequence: CATSRGPGLAGVTSTDTQYF.

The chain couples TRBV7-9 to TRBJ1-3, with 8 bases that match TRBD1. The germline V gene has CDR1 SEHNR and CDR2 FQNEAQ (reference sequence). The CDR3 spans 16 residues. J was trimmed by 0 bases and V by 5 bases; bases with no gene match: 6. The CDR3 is CASSGVGQASGNTIYF. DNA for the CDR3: TGTGCCAGCAGCGGGGTGGGACAGGCCTCTGGAAACACCATATATTTT.

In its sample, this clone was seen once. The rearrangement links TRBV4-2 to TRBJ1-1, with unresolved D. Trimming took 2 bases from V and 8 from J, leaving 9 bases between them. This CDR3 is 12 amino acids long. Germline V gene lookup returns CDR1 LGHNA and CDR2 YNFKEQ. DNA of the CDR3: TGTGCCAGCAGCCAATCAGGCAGGGAAGCTTTCTTT. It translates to CASSQSGREAFF.

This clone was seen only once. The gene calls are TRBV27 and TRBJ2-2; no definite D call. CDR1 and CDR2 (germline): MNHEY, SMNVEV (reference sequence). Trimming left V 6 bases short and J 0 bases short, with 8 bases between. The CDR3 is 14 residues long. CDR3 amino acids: CASRKRTNTGELFF. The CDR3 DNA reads TGTGCCAGCAGGAAGCGAACGAACACCGGGGAGCTGTTTTTT.

The CDR3 sequence: CASSLEIRRGYEQYF. The CDR3 nucleotides are TGTGCCAGCAGCTTAGAGATAAGACGGGGATACGAGCAGTACTTC. The chain uses TRBV11-1 and TRBJ2-7, with a weak D call TRBD2 (5 bases). The CDR3 contains 15 residues. V lost 1 base, J lost 4 bases, and 14 bases lay in between. Germline-derived CDR1 and CDR2 are SGHAT and FQDESV (reference sequence).

CDR3 nucleotides: TGCAGCGTTGAGACTAGGGGAGGCGTTTGGTACTTC. This gives the protein CSVETRGGVWYF. The chain carries TRBV29-1 and TRBJ2-7; D might be TRBD2 (6 bases). Trimming took off 3 bases at V and 12 bases at J, with 18 bases between the two ends. Per the germline V gene, CDR1 is SQVTM and CDR2 is ANQGSEA. The CDR3 consists of 12 residues.

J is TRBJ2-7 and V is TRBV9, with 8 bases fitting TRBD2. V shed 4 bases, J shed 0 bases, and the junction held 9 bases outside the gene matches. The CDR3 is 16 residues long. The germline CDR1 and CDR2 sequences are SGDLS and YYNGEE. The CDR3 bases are TGTGCCAGCAGCAGCCAGGAGCGGGGGTTCTCCTACGAGCAGTACTTC. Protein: CASSSQERGFSYEQYF.

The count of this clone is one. The CDR3 DNA sequence: TGTGCCAGCAGCCGCTTTGCGGGGAGGAACGAGCAGTACTTC. Encoded protein: CASSRFAGRNEQYF. This sequence joins TRBV27 and TRBJ2-7; tentatively, D is TRBD2 (6 bases). The V end was cut by 6 bases, the J end by 5 bases, with 17 bases between. CDR1 is MNHEY, CDR2 SMNVEV, per germline (reference sequence). This CDR3 spans 14 amino acids.

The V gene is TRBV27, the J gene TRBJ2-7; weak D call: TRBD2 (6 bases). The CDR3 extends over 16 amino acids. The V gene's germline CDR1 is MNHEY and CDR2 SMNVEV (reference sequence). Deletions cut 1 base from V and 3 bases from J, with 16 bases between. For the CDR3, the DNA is TGTGCCAGCAGTTTATGGGCCGGGAGCATGAACTACGAGCAGTACTTC. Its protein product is CASSLWAGSMNYEQYF.

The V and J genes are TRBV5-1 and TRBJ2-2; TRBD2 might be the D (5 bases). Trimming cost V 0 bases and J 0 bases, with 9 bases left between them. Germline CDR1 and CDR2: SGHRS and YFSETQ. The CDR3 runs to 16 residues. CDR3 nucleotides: TGCGCCAGCAGCTTGGGAGGGTTCGCGAACACCGGGGAGCTGTTTTTT. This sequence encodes CASSLGGFANTGELFF.

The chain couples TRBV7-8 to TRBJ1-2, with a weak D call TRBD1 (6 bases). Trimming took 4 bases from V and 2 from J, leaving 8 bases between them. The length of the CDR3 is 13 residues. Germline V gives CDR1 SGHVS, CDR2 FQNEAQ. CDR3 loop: CASSWTENYGYTF. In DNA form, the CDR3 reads TGTGCCAGCAGCTGGACAGAGAACTATGGCTACACCTTC. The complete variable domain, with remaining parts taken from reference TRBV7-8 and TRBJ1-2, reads GAGVSQSPRYKVAKRGQDVALRCDPISGHVSLFWYQQALGQGPEFLTYFQNEAQLDKSGLPSDRFFAERPEGSVSTLKIQRTQQEDSAVYLCASSWTENYGYTFGSGTRLTVV.

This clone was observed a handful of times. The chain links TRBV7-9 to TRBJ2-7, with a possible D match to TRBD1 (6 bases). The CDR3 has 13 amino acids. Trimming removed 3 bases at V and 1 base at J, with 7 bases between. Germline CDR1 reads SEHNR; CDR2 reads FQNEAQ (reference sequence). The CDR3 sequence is CASSFGQSYEQYF. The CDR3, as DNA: TGTGCCAGCAGCTTTGGACAGTCCTACGAGCAGTACTTC.

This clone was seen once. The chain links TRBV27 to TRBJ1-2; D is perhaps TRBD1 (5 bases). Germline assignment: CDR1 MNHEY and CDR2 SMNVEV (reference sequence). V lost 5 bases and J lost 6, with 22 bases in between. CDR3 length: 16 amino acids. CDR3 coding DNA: TGTGCCAGCAGTCCACGAGGCGCGGGACCAGCTCATGGCTACACCTTC. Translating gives CASSPRGAGPAHGYTF.

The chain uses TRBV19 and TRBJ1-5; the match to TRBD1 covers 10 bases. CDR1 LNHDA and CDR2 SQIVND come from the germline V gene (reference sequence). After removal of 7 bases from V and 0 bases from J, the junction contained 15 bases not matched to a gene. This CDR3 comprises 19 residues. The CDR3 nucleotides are TGTGCCAGTACCCCCCTCGGACAGGGGGGACATTATAGCAATCAGCCCCAGCATTTT. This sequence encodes CASTPLGQGGHYSNQPQHF. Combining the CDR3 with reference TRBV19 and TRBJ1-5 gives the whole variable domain DGGITQSPKYLFRKEGQNVTLSCEQNLNHDAMYWYRQDPGQGLRLIYYSQIVNDFQKGDIAEGYSVSREKKESFPLTVTSAQKNPTAFYLCASTPLGQGGHYSNQPQHFGDGTRLSIL.